These 5 T cell receptor beta chains were all obtained from the same sample, sequenced in a study of TIL therapy for anti-PD-1-resistant metastatic lung cancer. This was the immunoSEQ v3 assay. Libraries were prepared by immunoSEQ multiplex PCR; TCRdb keeps only in-frame clonotypes and omits some of them. The sample includes about 60,000 clones, roughly 69% of them seen just once. As for time point: pre-treatment sample, taken before nivolumab and TIL therapy. Source: blood, taken at baseline. The receptor set was obtained from a person aged 30 to 80 with non-small cell lung cancer.

This chain links TRBV5-1 with TRBJ2-5; D ambiguous. The length of the CDR3 is 15 residues. The germline V gene has CDR1 SGHRS and CDR2 YFSETQ. The germline V and J ends were trimmed by 0 bases and 2 bases, with 11 bases remaining between them. This CDR3 is CASSLVPGLQETQYF. CDR3 DNA sequence: TGCGCCAGCAGCTTGGTTCCGGGTCTTCAAGAGACCCAGTACTTC.

The J gene is TRBJ2-7, the V gene TRBV5-6, with 8 bases aligning to TRBD1. V gave up 4 bases and J gave up 4 bases; unmatched junction bases: 10. This CDR3 contains 15 residues. The germline V gene has CDR1 SGHDT and CDR2 YYEEEE. Here the CDR3 DNA reads TGTGCCAGCAGCCATACAGGGGGTCTTCAGTACGAGCAGTACTTC. Translation: CASSHTGGLQYEQYF.

The table lists this clone with a few counts. This chain joins TRBV20-1 and TRBJ1-2; D unresolved. V was pared by 4 bases and J by 1 base, with 4 bases between. CDR3 length equals 11 residues. Germline V gene lookup returns CDR1 DFQATT and CDR2 SNEGSKA (reference sequence). This CDR3 is CSATYNYGYTF. In DNA form, the CDR3 reads TGCAGTGCTACATATAACTATGGCTACACCTTC.

The J gene is TRBJ1-1, the V gene TRBV6-6; tentative D call: TRBD1 (6 bases). There are 13 residues in the CDR3. V lost 2 bases and J 9 bases, leaving 13 bases between the germline ends. The germline CDR1 and CDR2 sequences are MNHNY and SVGAGI (reference sequence). DNA of the CDR3: TGTGCCAGCAGTTACGACAGGTCAACTCAAGCTTTCTTT. Amino acids: CASSYDRSTQAFF.

The chain employs TRBV6-5 and TRBJ2-3; D is unclear. Trimming removed 6 bases at V and 7 bases at J, with 14 bases between. The CDR3 spans 13 residues. Germline CDR1 reads MNHEY; CDR2 reads SVGAGI. The CDR3 nucleotides are TGTGCCAGCAGCCCCCGCACCTATAATACGCAGTATTTT. It translates to CASSPRTYNTQYF.